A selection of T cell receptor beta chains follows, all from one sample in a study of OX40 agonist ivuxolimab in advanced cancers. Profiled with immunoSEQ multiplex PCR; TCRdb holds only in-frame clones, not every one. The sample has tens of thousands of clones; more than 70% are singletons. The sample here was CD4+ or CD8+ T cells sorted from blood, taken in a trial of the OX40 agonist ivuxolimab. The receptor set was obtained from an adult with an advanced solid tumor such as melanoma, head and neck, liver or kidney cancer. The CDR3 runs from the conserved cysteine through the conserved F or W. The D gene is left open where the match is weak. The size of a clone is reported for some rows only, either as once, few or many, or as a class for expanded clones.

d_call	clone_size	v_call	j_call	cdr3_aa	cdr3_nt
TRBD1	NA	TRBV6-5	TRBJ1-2	CASSTRTGLATGYTF	TGTGCCAGCAGTACCAGGACAGGGTTGGCTACCGGCTACACCTTC
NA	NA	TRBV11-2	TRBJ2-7	CASSLAWISGTGEQYF	TGTGCCAGCAGCTTGGCCTGGATTAGCGGGACAGGCGAGCAGTACTTC
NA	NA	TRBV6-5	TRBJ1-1	CASSYSMGGNTEAFF	TGTGCCAGCAGTTATTCCATGGGGGGGAACACTGAAGCTTTCTTT
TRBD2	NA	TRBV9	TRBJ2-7	CASSEGTSGVTYEQYF	TGTGCCAGCAGCGAGGGGACTAGCGGGGTCACCTACGAGCAGTACTTC
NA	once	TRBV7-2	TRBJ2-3	CASSLVVYRGSGDTDTQYF	TGTGCCAGCAGCTTAGTCGTCTATCGAGGAAGCGGAGACACAGATACGCAGTATTTT
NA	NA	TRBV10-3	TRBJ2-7	CAISESLGTSMGEQYF	TGTGCCATCAGTGAGTCTTTGGGGACTTCAATGGGGGAGCAGTACTTC
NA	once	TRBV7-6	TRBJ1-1	CASSLKGTGENTEAFF	TGTGCCAGCAGCTTAAAAGGGACGGGTGAGAACACTGAAGCTTTCTTT
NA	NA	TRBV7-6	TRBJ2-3	CASSQGTSDTQYF	TGTGCCAGCAGCCAAGGGACTTCAGATACGCAGTATTTT
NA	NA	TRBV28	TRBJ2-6	CASSRLFSGANVLTF	TGTGCCAGCAGTCGACTTTTCTCTGGGGCCAACGTCCTGACTTTC
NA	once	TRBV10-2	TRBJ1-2	CASKIGDVHGYTF	TGCGCCAGCAAAATAGGAGACGTTCATGGCTACACCTTC
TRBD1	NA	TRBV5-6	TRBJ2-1	CASSWDRAVDEQFF	TGTGCCAGCAGCTGGGACAGGGCAGTAGATGAGCAGTTCTTC
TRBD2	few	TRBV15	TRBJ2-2	CATSRDQAGGPNTGELFF	TGTGCCACCAGCAGAGATCAGGCGGGAGGGCCGAACACCGGGGAGCTGTTTTTT
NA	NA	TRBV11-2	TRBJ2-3	CASSLLASYSDTQYF	TGTGCCAGCAGCTTATTAGCGTCATATTCAGATACGCAGTATTTT
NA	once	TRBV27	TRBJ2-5	CASSFGGQGRETQYF	TGTGCCAGCAGTTTTGGGGGGCAGGGTCGGGAGACCCAGTACTTC
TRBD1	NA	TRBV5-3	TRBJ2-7	CASSLDGQDSYEQYF	TGTGCCAGCAGCCTGGACGGACAGGACTCCTACGAGCAGTACTTC
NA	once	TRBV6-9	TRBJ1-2	CASIRTTGANYGYTF	TGTGCCAGCATCCGGACGACGGGCGCTAACTATGGCTACACCTTC
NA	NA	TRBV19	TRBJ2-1	CASSTQPNSYNEQFF	TGTGCCAGTAGTACCCAGCCAAACTCCTACAATGAGCAGTTCTTC
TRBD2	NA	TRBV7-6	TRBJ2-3	CASSSGGAGAHLTQYF	TGTGCCAGCAGCTCCGGGGGGGCGGGAGCTCATCTTACGCAGTATTTT
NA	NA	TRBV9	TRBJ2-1	CASSGLKGGSYNEQFF	TGTGCCAGCAGCGGTCTAAAAGGTGGTTCCTACAATGAGCAGTTCTTC
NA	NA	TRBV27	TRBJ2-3	CASSLWGDADTQYF	TGTGCCAGCAGTTTATGGGGGGATGCAGATACGCAGTATTTT
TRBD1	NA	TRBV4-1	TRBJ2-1	CASSLPPGQGKNEQFF	TGCGCCAGCAGCCTCCCACCGGGACAGGGAAAAAATGAGCAGTTCTTC
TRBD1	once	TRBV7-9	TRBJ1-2	CASSSGQGGLDGYTF	TGTGCCAGCAGCTCTGGACAGGGAGGCTTAGACGGCTACACCTTC
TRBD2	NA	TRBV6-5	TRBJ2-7	CASSSSGLAATYEQYF	TGTGCCAGCAGTTCCTCCGGACTAGCTGCTACCTACGAGCAGTACTTC
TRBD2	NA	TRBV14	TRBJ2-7	CASSQAHMTGGRAHEQYF	TGTGCCAGCAGCCAAGCACATATGACTGGCGGGAGGGCCCACGAGCAGTACTTC
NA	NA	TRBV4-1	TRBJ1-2	CASSPRDIENYGYTF	TGCGCCAGCAGCCCCCGGGACATAGAAAACTATGGCTACACCTTC
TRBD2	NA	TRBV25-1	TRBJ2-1	CASTLGEGYEQFF	TGTGCCAGCACCCTAGGGGAGGGCTATGAGCAGTTCTTC
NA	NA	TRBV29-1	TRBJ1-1	CSVEFGPQNTEAFF	TGCAGCGTTGAATTCGGGCCGCAGAACACTGAAGCTTTCTTT
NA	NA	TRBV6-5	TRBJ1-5	CASSYSIYSNQPQHF	TGTGCCAGCAGTTACTCTATCTATAGCAATCAGCCCCAGCATTTT
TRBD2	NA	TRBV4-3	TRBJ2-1	CASSQESLAVEQFF	TGCGCCAGCAGCCAAGAATCCCTAGCGGTTGAGCAGTTCTTC
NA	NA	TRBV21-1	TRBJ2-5	CASRHHLFSETQYF	TGTGCCAGCAGACACCATCTATTCTCTGAGACCCAGTACTTC
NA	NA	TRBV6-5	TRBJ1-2	CASIADPRSYGYTF	TGTGCCAGCATCGCGGACCCTAGGTCCTATGGCTACACCTTC
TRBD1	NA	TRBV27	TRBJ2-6	CASSRIATGVHNVLTF	TGTGCCAGCAGTAGAATCGCCACAGGGGTTCACAACGTCCTGACTTTC
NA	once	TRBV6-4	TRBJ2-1	CASSATSSNEQFF	TGTGCCAGCAGTGCCACTAGTAGCAATGAGCAGTTCTTC
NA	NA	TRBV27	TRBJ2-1	CASSLSTPGPYNEQFF	TGTGCCAGCAGTTTATCGACCCCTGGCCCCTACAATGAGCAGTTCTTC
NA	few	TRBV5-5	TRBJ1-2	CASSLDKGSPPRGYTF	TGTGCCAGCAGCTTGGATAAGGGATCCCCTCCACGGGGCTACACCTTC
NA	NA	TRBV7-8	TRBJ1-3	CASSRDRSSGNTIYF	TGTGCCAGCAGCCGGGACCGATCCTCTGGAAACACCATATATTTT
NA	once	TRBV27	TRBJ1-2	CASSPRQASPNYGYTF	TGTGCCAGCAGTCCCCGACAGGCTTCTCCTAACTATGGCTACACCTTC
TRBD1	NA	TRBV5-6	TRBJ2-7	CASSFGQGRYEQYF	TGTGCCAGCAGCTTCGGACAGGGCCGCTACGAGCAGTACTTC
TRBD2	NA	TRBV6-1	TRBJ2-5	CASSETRGVGETQYF	TGTGCCAGCAGTGAAACCCGGGGGGTCGGGGAGACCCAGTACTTC
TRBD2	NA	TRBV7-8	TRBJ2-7	CASSSSGTYEQYF	TGTGCCAGCAGCTCTAGCGGGACCTACGAGCAGTACTTC
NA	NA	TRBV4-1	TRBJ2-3	CASSQDTVPHTDTQYF	TGCGCCAGCAGCCAAGATACGGTGCCCCACACAGATACGCAGTATTTT
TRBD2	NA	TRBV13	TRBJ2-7	CASSQRTSGRARGEQYF	TGTGCCAGCAGCCAAAGGACTAGCGGGAGGGCGAGGGGAGAGCAGTACTTC
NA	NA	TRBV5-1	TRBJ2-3	CASSFGYGTDTQYF	TGCGCCAGCAGCTTTGGGTACGGCACAGATACGCAGTATTTT
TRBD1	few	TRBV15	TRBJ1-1	CATSRGTGYTEAFF	TGTGCCACCAGCAGAGGGACAGGTTACACTGAAGCTTTCTTT
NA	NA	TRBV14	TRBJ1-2	CASSQLSNGGGGYTF	TGTGCCAGCAGCCAACTGAGTAACGGTGGGGGCGGCTACACCTTC
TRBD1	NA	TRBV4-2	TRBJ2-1	CASSQETGSSYNEQFF	TGTGCCAGCAGCCAAGAGACAGGGAGCTCCTACAATGAGCAGTTCTTC
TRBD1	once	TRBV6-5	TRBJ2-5	CASSWTGQETQYF	TGTGCCAGCAGTTGGACAGGGCAAGAGACCCAGTACTTC
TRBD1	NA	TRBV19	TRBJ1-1	CASSIDRGRTEAFF	TGTGCCAGTAGTATTGACAGGGGGCGGACTGAAGCTTTCTTT
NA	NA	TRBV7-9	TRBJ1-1	CASTSPRDTEAFF	TGTGCCAGCACCTCCCCCCGGGACACTGAAGCTTTCTTT